These T cell receptor beta chains were read from a single sample in a study of T-cell memory formation after mild COVID-19. TCRdb independently ran MiXCR on the 5' RACE reads; one entry per CDR3 protein. This sample carries 560,000 or so distinct CDR3 sequences, 17% of them seen once, and the ten largest clones take roughly 7.7%. Sequenced material: PBMCs or a T cell subset sorted from them (not recorded which). These receptors were taken from an adult woman who had mild COVID-19 (a few samples of this study predate the infection). Cell type and time point are not known. The CDR3 runs from the conserved cysteine through the conserved F or W. Each record gives: D gene, V gene, clone size, J gene, CDR3 DNA, CDR3 protein. A D gene is named only where the DNA matches it firmly. Some rows have no size entry. The others give once, few or many, or a class for an expanded clone.

.	TRBV11-2	.	TRBJ2-5	TGTGCCAGCAGCTTAGAATTCGCGGGAACTGGCCAAGAGACCCAGTACTTC	CASSLEFAGTGQETQYF
.	TRBV6-5	.	TRBJ1-5	TGTGCCAGCAGGGCAGGTTTTTATAGCAATCAGCCCCAGCATTTT	CASRAGFYSNQPQHF
.	TRBV4-2	.	TRBJ1-2	TGTGCCAGCAGCCAAGAGGGGGGCGCGGCGGATGGCTACACCTTC	CASSQEGGAADGYTF
.	TRBV6-5	.	TRBJ1-1	TGTGCCAGCAGTTACTCGCGGGGGATGAACACTGAAGCTTTCTTT	CASSYSRGMNTEAFF
.	TRBV15	.	TRBJ2-5	TGTGCCACCAGCAGAGATCGGCAGGTAGCGGTTACCCAGTACTTC	CATSRDRQVAVTQYF
.	TRBV12-3/TRBV12-4	many	TRBJ2-2	TGTGCCAGCAGTCCCGACGTGACCGGGGAGCTGTTTTTT	CASSPDVTGELFF
TRBD1	TRBV5-1	.	TRBJ2-1	TGCGCCAGCAGCGCGGGACAGGGGGCCGATGAGCAGTTCTTC	CASSAGQGADEQFF
.	TRBV5-1	few	TRBJ1-1	TGCGCCACTCAGTCAGGGGATGGGGACACTGAAGCTTTCTTT	CATQSGDGDTEAFF
.	TRBV12-3/TRBV12-4	many	TRBJ2-7	TGTGCCAGCAGTTTCGGCCCGGGGGAGCAGTACTTC	CASSFGPGEQYF
.	TRBV6-5	.	TRBJ1-1	TGTGCCAGCAGTTACCGACAGGACTTGAACACTGAAGCTTTCTTT	CASSYRQDLNTEAFF
.	TRBV27	few	TRBJ1-2	TGTGCCAGCAGTTTAACTGGACAGCCCGCCACCTATGGCTACACCTTC	CASSLTGQPATYGYTF
.	TRBV24-1	few	TRBJ2-3	TGTGCCACCAGCGGTCCTTACCCGGATACGCAGTATTTT	CATSGPYPDTQYF
.	TRBV11-2	.	TRBJ1-4	TGTGCCAGCACCGGGGGTACGGGGCGCAATGAAAAACTGTTTTTT	CASTGGTGRNEKLFF
TRBD1	TRBV12-3/TRBV12-4	.	TRBJ1-1	TGTGCCAGCAGTTTGGGACAGCATGAAGCTTTCTTT	CASSLGQHEAFF
.	TRBV7-9	.	TRBJ1-1	TGTGCCAGCACCTACTGGAACACTGAAGCTTTCTTT	CASTYWNTEAFF
.	TRBV6-5	many	TRBJ2-7	TGTGCCAGCAGTTACGACAGGGAGGCGTACGAGCAGTACTTC	CASSYDREAYEQYF
TRBD2	TRBV7-8	few	TRBJ2-1	TGTGCCAGCCGTGGGACTACTTACAATGAGCAGTTCTTC	CASRGTTYNEQFF
.	TRBV5-6	.	TRBJ2-2	TGTGCCAGCAGCTGGACCACTGACACCGGGGAGCTGTTTTTT	CASSWTTDTGELFF
.	TRBV14	few	TRBJ2-7	TGTGCCAGCAGCCCCGTAGGTGTCCACGAGCAGTACTTC	CASSPVGVHEQYF
TRBD1	TRBV5-6	.	TRBJ1-3	TGTGCCAGCAGCTTGAGGGACAGCTCTGGAAACACCATATATTTT	CASSLRDSSGNTIYF
TRBD2	TRBV5-1	.	TRBJ2-1	TGCGCCAGCAGCTTGTCGCAGCGGGGGGGCAACTTGGGTGAGCAGTTCTTC	CASSLSQRGGNLGEQFF
.	TRBV6-6	.	TRBJ1-3	TGTGCCAGCAGTTACTCAGGGACTGCTCCTTCTGGAAACACCATATATTTT	CASSYSGTAPSGNTIYF
.	TRBV9	.	TRBJ2-7	TGTGCCAGCAGCGTAGTCCCAGGGGAGAACTCCGAGCAGTACTTC	CASSVVPGENSEQYF
.	TRBV6-1	few	TRBJ2-4	TGTGCCAGCAGTGAAACTAGTGAGGGAAGGGGGTACTTC	CASSETSEGRGYF
TRBD2	TRBV7-9	.	TRBJ2-2	TGTGCCAGCAGCTTAGTGACTAGCGGGGCAAACACCGGGGAGCTGTTTTTT	CASSLVTSGANTGELFF
.	TRBV9	few	TRBJ2-1	TGTGCCAGCAGCGTTCCCCCAGGGACGCCGCAGTTCTTC	CASSVPPGTPQFF
.	TRBV7-8	many	TRBJ2-1	TGTGCCAGCAGCTTCGGGGGAATTCGGGGTGAGCAGTTCTTC	CASSFGGIRGEQFF
TRBD2	TRBV4-2	few	TRBJ2-7	TGTGCCAGCAGCCAAGACCTAGCGGGAGACCGGGAGCAGTACTTC	CASSQDLAGDREQYF
TRBD1	TRBV24-1	.	TRBJ2-7	TGTGCCACCAGTGATTTACCCGGGACAGGGGTCCACGAGCAGTACTTC	CATSDLPGTGVHEQYF
.	TRBV9	few	TRBJ2-3	TGTGCCAGCAGCCCCGTAGGGGGAACGCAGTATTTT	CASSPVGGTQYF
TRBD2	TRBV4-1	few	TRBJ2-7	TGCGCCAGCAGCCAAGTACGGGGGGGCGGTTACGAGCAGTACTTC	CASSQVRGGGYEQYF
.	TRBV10-3	few	TRBJ2-7	TGTGCCATCAGTGAGTCGGGAGCAGGGAGCTCCTACGAGCAGTACTTC	CAISESGAGSSYEQYF
TRBD2	TRBV12-3/TRBV12-4	few	TRBJ2-7	TGTGCCAGCACCCCCTCAGGGACTAGGAACCACGAGCAGTACTTC	CASTPSGTRNHEQYF
.	TRBV9	.	TRBJ2-1	TGTGCCAGCAGCGTAGAGGGGGGGCAGATGAATGAGCAGTTCTTC	CASSVEGGQMNEQFF
TRBD1	TRBV12-3/TRBV12-4	.	TRBJ2-1	TGTGCCAGCAGTTTTCTCGGACAGGGCTACAATGAGCAGTTCTTC	CASSFLGQGYNEQFF
.	TRBV6-5	few	TRBJ2-7	TGTGCCAGCAGTTATCGGCAGAAGCAGTACTTC	CASSYRQKQYF
.	TRBV4-1	few	TRBJ2-3	TGCGCCAGCAGCCAAGAGAGGGGGGTAGTCGCAGATACGCAGTATTTT	CASSQERGVVADTQYF
TRBD1	TRBV11-1	.	TRBJ1-1	TGTGCCAGCAGCGCGGACAGGACGAACACTGAAGCTTTCTTT	CASSADRTNTEAFF
.	TRBV7-8	.	TRBJ1-5	TGTGCCAGCAGCCGCCTCGGACAGCAGGGAATCAGCCCCCAGCATTTT	CASSRLGQQGISPQHF
.	TRBV12-3/TRBV12-4	.	TRBJ1-3	TGTGCCAGCAGTTTTTACGTTGACTCTGGAAACACCATATATTTT	CASSFYVDSGNTIYF
.	TRBV11-2	.	TRBJ1-1	TGTGCCAGCAGCTTAGTGAAGGCAGAAGCTTTCTTT	CASSLVKAEAFF
.	TRBV6-5	.	TRBJ1-6	TGTGCCAGCAGTCCCCAGGACCATTCACCCCTCCACTTT	CASSPQDHSPLHF
.	TRBV9	.	TRBJ1-2	TGTGCCAGCAGCCCCCGAGGAGGGTCGAGTGGCTACACCTTC	CASSPRGGSSGYTF
.	TRBV6-6	few	TRBJ2-3	TGTGCCAGCCGTCCACCTTCTGGTACAGATACGCAGTATTTT	CASRPPSGTDTQYF
TRBD2	TRBV12-3/TRBV12-4	.	TRBJ2-4	TGTGCCAGCAGTGTGACTAGCGGTCTGGGAGATCGGATTCAGTACTTC	CASSVTSGLGDRIQYF
.	TRBV7-3	.	TRBJ1-6	TGTGCCAGCAGCTTAAGGCAGGGCGATTCACCCCTCCACTTT	CASSLRQGDSPLHF
.	TRBV6-2/TRBV6-3	few	TRBJ1-2	TGTGCCAGCAGTCTTCGACAGCATGGTGGCTACACCTTC	CASSLRQHGGYTF
TRBD2	TRBV20-1	few	TRBJ2-1	TGCAGTGCTAGAGATCTGGGCGGGAGCTCCTACAATGAGCAGTTCTTC	CSARDLGGSSYNEQFF
.	TRBV27	.	TRBJ1-1	TGTGCCAGCAGTTTAAGGGGATGGACTGAAGCTTTCTTT	CASSLRGWTEAFF
.	TRBV24-1	.	TRBJ2-7	TGTGCCACCAGTGACGGATCCGGGCCCGGAAAGCAGTACTTC	CATSDGSGPGKQYF
.	TRBV5-1	few	TRBJ2-7	TGCGCCAGCAGCTTGGGTAGAGGGCCGGGAGAGCAGTACTTC	CASSLGRGPGEQYF
TRBD1	TRBV7-3	few	TRBJ1-1	TGTGCCAGCAGCTTACGGGGACAGCCGAACACTGAAGCTTTCTTT	CASSLRGQPNTEAFF
.	TRBV7-9	few	TRBJ1-2	TGTGCCAGCAGCTTAGACGGGGGGGCCTACTATGGCTACACCTTC	CASSLDGGAYYGYTF
TRBD1	TRBV12-3/TRBV12-4	.	TRBJ1-2	TGTGCCAGCAGTTGGACAGGAAACTATGGCTACACCTTC	CASSWTGNYGYTF